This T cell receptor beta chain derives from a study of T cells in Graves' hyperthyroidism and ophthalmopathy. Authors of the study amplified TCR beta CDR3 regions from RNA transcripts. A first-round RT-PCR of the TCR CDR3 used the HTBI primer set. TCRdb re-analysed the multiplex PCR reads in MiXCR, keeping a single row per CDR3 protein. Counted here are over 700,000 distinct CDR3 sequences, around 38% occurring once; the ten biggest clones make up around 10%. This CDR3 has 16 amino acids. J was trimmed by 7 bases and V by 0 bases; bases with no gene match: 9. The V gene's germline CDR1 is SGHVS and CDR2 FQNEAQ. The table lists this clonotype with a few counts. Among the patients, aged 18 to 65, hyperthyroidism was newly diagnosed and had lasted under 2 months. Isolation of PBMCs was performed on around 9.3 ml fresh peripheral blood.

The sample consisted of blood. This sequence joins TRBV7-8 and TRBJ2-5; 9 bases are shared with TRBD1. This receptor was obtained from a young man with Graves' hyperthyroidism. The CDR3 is CASSLARTGDLGTQYF. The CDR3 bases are TGTGCCAGCAGCTTAGCGCGGACAGGGGACCTCGGGACCCAGTACTTC.